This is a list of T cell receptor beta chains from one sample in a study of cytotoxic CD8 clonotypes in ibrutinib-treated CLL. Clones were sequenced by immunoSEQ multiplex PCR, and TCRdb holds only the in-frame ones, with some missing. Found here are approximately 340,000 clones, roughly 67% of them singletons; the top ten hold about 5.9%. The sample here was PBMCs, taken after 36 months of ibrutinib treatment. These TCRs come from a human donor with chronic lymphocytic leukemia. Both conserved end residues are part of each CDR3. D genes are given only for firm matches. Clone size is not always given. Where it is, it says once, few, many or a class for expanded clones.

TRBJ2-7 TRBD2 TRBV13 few CASSFWTSGYEQYF TGTGCCAGCAGCTTCTGGACTAGCGGCTACGAGCAGTACTTC
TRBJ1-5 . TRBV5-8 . CASLGEERVDQPQHF TGTGCCAGCCTAGGGGAGGAAAGGGTGGATCAGCCCCAGCATTTT
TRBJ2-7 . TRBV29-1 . CSVELARSYEQYF TGCAGCGTTGAATTGGCCAGATCCTACGAGCAGTACTTC
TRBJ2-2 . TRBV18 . CASSPPISGVTGELFF TGTGCCAGCTCACCACCGATATCGGGAGTGACCGGGGAGCTGTTTTTT
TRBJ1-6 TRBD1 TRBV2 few CASSPDRVNLPLHF TGTGCCAGCAGTCCCGACAGGGTGAATTTGCCCCTCCACTTT
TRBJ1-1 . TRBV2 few CASSLDPRGEAFF TGTGCCAGCAGTTTGGACCCTAGGGGTGAAGCTTTCTTT
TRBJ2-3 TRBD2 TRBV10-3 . CAISPGTSADTQYF TGTGCCATCAGTCCCGGGACTAGCGCAGATACGCAGTATTTT
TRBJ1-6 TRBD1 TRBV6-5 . CASTGGWISPLHF TGTGCCAGCACAGGGGGCTGGATTTCACCCCTCCACTTT
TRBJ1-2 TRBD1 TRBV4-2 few CASSQEGTGLYGYTF TGTGCCAGCAGCCAAGAAGGGACAGGTCTCTATGGCTACACCTTC
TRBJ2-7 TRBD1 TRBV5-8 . CASSSGQGAYEQYF TGTGCCAGCAGCTCCGGACAGGGGGCCTACGAGCAGTACTTC
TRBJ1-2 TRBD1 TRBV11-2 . CASSPQRDSVYGYTF TGTGCCAGCAGCCCCCAGCGGGACAGTGTCTATGGCTACACCTTC
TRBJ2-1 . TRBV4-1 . CASSQEPGREQFF TGCGCCAGCAGCCAGGAGCCGGGTCGTGAGCAGTTCTTC
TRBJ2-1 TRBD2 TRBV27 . CASSRLAGGGDEQFF TGTGCCAGCAGTCGTCTAGCGGGAGGCGGGGATGAGCAGTTCTTC
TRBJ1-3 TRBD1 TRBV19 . CASSNLPPGTGPSSGNTIYF TGTGCCAGTAGTAACCTGCCACCTGGGACAGGGCCCTCCTCTGGAAACACCATATATTTT
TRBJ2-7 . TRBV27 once CASARGASGAYEQYF TGTGCCAGCGCCCGGGGGGCTAGCGGAGCCTACGAGCAGTACTTC
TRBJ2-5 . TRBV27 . CASSLSGEGRETQYF TGTGCCAGCAGTTTATCGGGAGAAGGACGGGAGACCCAGTACTTC
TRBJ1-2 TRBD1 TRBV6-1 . CASSEVDRGRYGYTF TGTGCCAGCAGTGAAGTGGACAGGGGCAGGTATGGCTACACCTTC
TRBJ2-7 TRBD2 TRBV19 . CASSILAEISYEQYF TGTGCCAGTAGTATACTAGCGGAGATCTCCTACGAGCAGTACTTC
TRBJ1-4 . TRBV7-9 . CASSFRHLSGEKLFF TGTGCCAGCAGCTTTAGGCACCTATCGGGGGAAAAACTGTTTTTT
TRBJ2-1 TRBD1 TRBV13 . CASSGQGRSYNEQFF TGTGCCAGCAGTGGACAGGGCCGCTCCTACAATGAGCAGTTCTTC
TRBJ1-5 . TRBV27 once CASSPRGTSNQPQHF TGTGCCAGCAGTCCCCGGGGCACTAGCAATCAGCCCCAGCATTTT
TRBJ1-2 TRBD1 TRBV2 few CASSEDRVDYGYTF TGTGCCAGCAGCGAGGACAGGGTTGACTATGGCTACACCTTC
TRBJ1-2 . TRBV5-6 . CASSLVNYGYTF TGTGCCAGCAGCCTGGTTAACTATGGCTACACCTTC
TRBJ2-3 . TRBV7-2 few CASSLVLPAGTQYF TGTGCCAGCAGCTTAGTACTACCCGCGGGTACGCAGTATTTT
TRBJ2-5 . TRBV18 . CASSPQKETQYF TGTGCCAGCTCACCACAGAAAGAGACCCAGTACTTC
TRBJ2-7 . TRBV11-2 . CASSPPNLYEQYF TGTGCCAGCAGCCCCCCCAACTTGTACGAGCAGTACTTC
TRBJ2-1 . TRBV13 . CASSDGNNEQFF TGTGCCAGCAGCGACGGAAACAATGAGCAGTTCTTC
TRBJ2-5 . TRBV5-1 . CASHRGGETQYF TGCGCCAGCCACCGCGGGGGCGAGACCCAGTACTTC
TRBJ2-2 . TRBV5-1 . CASSLTVPTPRELFF TGCGCCAGCAGCTTGACAGTCCCGACCCCCCGGGAGCTGTTTTTT
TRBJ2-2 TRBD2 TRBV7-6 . CASSLATGGGTGELFF TGTGCCAGCAGCTTAGCTACCGGGGGGGGCACCGGGGAGCTGTTTTTT
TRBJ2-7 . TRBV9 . CASSVGPEGGEQYF TGTGCCAGCAGCGTAGGTCCCGAGGGGGGCGAGCAGTACTTC
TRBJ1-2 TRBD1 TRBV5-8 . CATGDREDYGYTF TGTGCCACCGGCGACAGGGAGGACTATGGCTACACCTTC
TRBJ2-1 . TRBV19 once CASSIDLDPVSYNEQFF TGTGCCAGTAGTATCGACTTAGACCCTGTCTCCTACAATGAGCAGTTCTTC
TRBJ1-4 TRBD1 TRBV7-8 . CASSPTGGPEKLFF TGTGCCAGCAGCCCGACAGGGGGCCCTGAAAAACTGTTTTTT
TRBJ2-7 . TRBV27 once CASKVKQGYEQYF TGTGCCAGCAAAGTCAAACAGGGCTACGAGCAGTACTTC
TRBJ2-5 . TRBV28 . CASSRPRGGETQYF TGTGCCAGCAGTCGCCCCCGGGGTGGAGAGACCCAGTACTTC
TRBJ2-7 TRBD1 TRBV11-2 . CASSFAGQGGHEQYF TGTGCCAGCAGCTTCGCGGGACAGGGCGGGCACGAGCAGTACTTC
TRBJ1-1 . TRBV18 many CASSGNRDTEAFF TGTGCCAGCTCAGGTAACAGGGACACTGAAGCTTTCTTT
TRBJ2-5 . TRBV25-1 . CATRGGETQYF TGTGCCACGAGAGGGGGAGAGACCCAGTACTTC
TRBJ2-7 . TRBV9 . CASSAVPGVAYEQYF TGTGCCAGCAGCGCAGTGCCAGGGGTAGCCTACGAGCAGTACTTC
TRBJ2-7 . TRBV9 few CASSVFDDPYEQYF TGTGCCAGCAGCGTATTTGACGATCCCTACGAGCAGTACTTC
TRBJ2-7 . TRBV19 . CASSYRAGEQYF TGTGCCAGTAGTTACAGGGCTGGCGAGCAGTACTTC
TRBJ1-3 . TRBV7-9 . CASSLVSSSGNTIYF TGTGCCAGCAGCTTGGTCTCGAGCTCTGGAAACACCATATATTTT
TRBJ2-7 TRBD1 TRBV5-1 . CASSFRTGSYEQYF TGCGCCAGCAGCTTCAGGACAGGGTCATACGAGCAGTACTTC
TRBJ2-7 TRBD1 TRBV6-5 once CASSPPGTGTYEQYF TGTGCCAGCAGTCCCCCCGGGACAGGGACCTACGAGCAGTACTTC
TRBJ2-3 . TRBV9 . CASSVEGLAFPTDTQYF TGTGCCAGCAGCGTAGAGGGGTTAGCGTTTCCCACAGATACGCAGTATTTT
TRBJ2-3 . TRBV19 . CASSPGSTDTQYF TGTGCCAGTAGTCCGGGGAGCACAGATACGCAGTATTTT
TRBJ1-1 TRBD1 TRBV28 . CATAGQPTEAFF TGTGCCACCGCGGGACAGCCGACTGAAGCTTTCTTT
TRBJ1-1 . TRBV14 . CASRGRVNTEAFF TGTGCCAGCAGGGGACGGGTGAACACTGAAGCTTTCTTT
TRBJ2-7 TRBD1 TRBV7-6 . CASSRTGQSNSYEQYF TGTGCCAGCAGCCGGACGGGACAGAGCAATTCCTACGAGCAGTACTTC
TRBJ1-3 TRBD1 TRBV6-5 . CASQGDRGNTIYF TGTGCCAGCCAGGGGGACCGTGGAAACACCATATATTTT
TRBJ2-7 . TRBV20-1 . CSARGYYEQYF TGCAGTGCTAGAGGGTACTACGAGCAGTACTTC
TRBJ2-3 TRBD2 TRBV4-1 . CASSRQAGGTDTQYF TGCGCCAGCAGCCGCCAAGCGGGAGGCACAGATACGCAGTATTTT
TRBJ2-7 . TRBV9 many CASSRGPGTDYEQYF TGTGCCAGCAGCCGTGGGCCGGGGACCGACTACGAGCAGTACTTC